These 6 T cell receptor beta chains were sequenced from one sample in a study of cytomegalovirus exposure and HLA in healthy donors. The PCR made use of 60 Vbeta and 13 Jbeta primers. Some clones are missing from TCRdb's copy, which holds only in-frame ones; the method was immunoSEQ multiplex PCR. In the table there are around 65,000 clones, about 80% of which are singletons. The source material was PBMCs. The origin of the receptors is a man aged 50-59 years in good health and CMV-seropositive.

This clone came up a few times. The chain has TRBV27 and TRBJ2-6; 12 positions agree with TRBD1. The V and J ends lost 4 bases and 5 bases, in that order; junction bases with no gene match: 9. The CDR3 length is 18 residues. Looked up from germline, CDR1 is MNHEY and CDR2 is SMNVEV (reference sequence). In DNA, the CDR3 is TGTGCCAGCAGTTCGTACCCGGGACAGGGGGCGTGGGCCAACGTCCTGACTTTC. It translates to CASSSYPGQGAWANVLTF.

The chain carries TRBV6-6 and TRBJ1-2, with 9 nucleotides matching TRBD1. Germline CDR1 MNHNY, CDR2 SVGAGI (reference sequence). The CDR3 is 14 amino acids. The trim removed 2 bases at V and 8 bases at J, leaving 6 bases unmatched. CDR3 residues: CASSYPGQGWGYTF. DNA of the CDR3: TGTGCCAGCAGTTACCCGGGACAGGGTTGGGGCTACACCTTC.

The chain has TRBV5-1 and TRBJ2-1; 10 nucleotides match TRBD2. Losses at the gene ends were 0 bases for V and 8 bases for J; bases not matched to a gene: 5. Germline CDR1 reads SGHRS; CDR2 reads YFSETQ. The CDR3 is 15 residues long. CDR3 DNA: TGCGCCAGCAGCTTGGTAGTAGCGGGAGGCTATGAGCAGTTCTTC. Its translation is CASSLVVAGGYEQFF.

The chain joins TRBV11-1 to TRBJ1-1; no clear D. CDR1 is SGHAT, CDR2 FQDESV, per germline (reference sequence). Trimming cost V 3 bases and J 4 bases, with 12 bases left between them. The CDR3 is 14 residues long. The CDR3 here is CASSLELVATEAFF. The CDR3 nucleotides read TGTGCCAGCAGCTTGGAGTTGGTTGCCACTGAAGCTTTCTTT.

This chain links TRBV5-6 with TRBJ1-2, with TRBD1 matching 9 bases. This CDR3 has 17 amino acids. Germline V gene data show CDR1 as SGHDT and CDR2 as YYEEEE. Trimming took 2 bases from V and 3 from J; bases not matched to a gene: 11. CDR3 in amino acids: CASSFPGTGKVDYGYTF. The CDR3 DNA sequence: TGTGCCAGCAGCTTCCCCGGGACAGGGAAGGTGGACTATGGCTACACCTTC.

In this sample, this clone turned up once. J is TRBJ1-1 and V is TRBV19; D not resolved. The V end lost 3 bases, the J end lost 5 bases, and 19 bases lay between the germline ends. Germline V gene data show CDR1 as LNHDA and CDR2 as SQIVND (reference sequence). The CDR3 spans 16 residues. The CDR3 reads CASSIESLFRETEAFF. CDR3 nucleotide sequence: TGTGCCAGTAGTATCGAATCCCTTTTTAGGGAGACTGAAGCTTTCTTT.